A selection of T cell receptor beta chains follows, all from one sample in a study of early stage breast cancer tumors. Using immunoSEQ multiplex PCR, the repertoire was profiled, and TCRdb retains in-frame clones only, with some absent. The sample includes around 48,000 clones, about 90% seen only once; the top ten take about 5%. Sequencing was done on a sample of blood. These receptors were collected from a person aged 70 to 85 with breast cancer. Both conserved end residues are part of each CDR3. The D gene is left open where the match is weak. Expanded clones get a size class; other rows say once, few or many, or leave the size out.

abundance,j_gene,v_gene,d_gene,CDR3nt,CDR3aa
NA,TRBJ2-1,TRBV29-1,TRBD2,TGCAGCGTTGCGACTAGCGGGAGTCCGGGCAATGAGCAGTTCTTC,CSVATSGSPGNEQFF
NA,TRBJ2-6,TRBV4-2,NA,TGTGCCAGCAGCCAAGGAGGGAGTTCTGGGGCCAACGTCCTGACTTTC,CASSQGGSSGANVLTF
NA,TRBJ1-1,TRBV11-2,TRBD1,TGTGCCAGCAGCTACGGGACAGGTTCCCGAACTGAAGCTTTCTTT,CASSYGTGSRTEAFF
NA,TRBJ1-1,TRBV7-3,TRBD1,TGTGCCAGCAGCCTCGGGACAGTCGATGAAGCTTTCTTT,CASSLGTVDEAFF
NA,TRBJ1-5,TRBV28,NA,TGTGCCAGCAGTTCGGGACTCAATTTTCAGCCCCAGCATTTT,CASSSGLNFQPQHF
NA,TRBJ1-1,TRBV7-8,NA,TGTGCCAGCAGCTTAGCGGGGGGGGCTGAAGCTTTCTTT,CASSLAGGAEAFF
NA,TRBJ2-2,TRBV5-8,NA,TGTGCCAGCAGCCAGGGTAGGGGCAACACCGGGGAGCTGTTTTTT,CASSQGRGNTGELFF
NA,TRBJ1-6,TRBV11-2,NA,TGTGCCAGCAGCCCGACTGCCACAGGATTTGGTTCACCCCTCCACTTT,CASSPTATGFGSPLHF
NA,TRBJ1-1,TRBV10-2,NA,TGCGCCAGCAGGACGGCGCAGGGTGAAGCTTTCTTT,CASRTAQGEAFF
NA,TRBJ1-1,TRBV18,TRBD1,TGTGCCAGCTCACGAACCGGGACAGGCCGGAACACTGAAGCTTTCTTT,CASSRTGTGRNTEAFF
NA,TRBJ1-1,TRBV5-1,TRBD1,TGCGCCAGCAGCTTAGTCCGACAGGGAGGGAACACTGAAGCTTTCTTT,CASSLVRQGGNTEAFF
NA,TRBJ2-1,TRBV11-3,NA,TGTGCCAGCAGCTTAATGGCGGGTGGCAATGAGCAGTTCTTC,CASSLMAGGNEQFF
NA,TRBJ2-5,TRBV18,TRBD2,TGTGCCAGCTCACCCCAGAGGACTAGCCAAGAGACCCAGTACTTC,CASSPQRTSQETQYF
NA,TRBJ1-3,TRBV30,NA,TGTGCCTGGAGTACAGGCCTCTCTGGAAACACCATATATTTT,CAWSTGLSGNTIYF
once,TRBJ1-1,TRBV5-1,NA,TGCGCCAGCAGCTTGGAGGGGGTGAACACTGAAGCTTTCTTT,CASSLEGVNTEAFF
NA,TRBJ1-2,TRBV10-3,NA,TGTGCCATCGCTCCTCCCTTAGGGGCTAACTATGGCTACACCTTC,CAIAPPLGANYGYTF
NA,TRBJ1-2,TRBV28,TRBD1,TGTGCCAGCACCCTAGGATACGGGACAGGGGGCGCGGGCTACACCTTC,CASTLGYGTGGAGYTF
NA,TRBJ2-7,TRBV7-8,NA,TGTGCCAGCAGCGCTTATATAGACGAGCAGTACTTC,CASSAYIDEQYF
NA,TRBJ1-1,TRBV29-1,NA,TGCAGCGTTGAGTACGGGCGGGGGGCTGAAGCTTTCTTT,CSVEYGRGAEAFF
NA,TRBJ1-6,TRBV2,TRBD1,TGTGCCACCAACCCCACCGGCAGGGGGAACTATAATTCACCCCTCCACTTT,CATNPTGRGNYNSPLHF
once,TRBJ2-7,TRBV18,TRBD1,TGTGCCAGCTCACCAAGGACAGGGGAGGAGCAGTACTTC,CASSPRTGEEQYF
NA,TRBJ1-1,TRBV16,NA,TGTGCCAGCAGCCATACAGAAGTAAACACTGAAGCTTTCTTT,CASSHTEVNTEAFF
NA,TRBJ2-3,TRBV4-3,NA,TGCGCCAGCAGCCAAGATCCTTGGAGTCCAGATACGCAGTATTTT,CASSQDPWSPDTQYF
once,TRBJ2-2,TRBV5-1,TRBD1,TGCGCCAGCAGCGCCGAACAGGGGGCTGGCGGGGAGCTGTTTTTT,CASSAEQGAGGELFF
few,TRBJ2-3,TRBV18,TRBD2,TGTGCCAGCTCCGGGCTAGCGGGAGTGGGCGCAGATACGCAGTATTTT,CASSGLAGVGADTQYF
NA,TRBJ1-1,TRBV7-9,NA,TGTGCCAGCAGCTACTTCGGGAGTTTGAACACTGAAGCTTTCTTT,CASSYFGSLNTEAFF
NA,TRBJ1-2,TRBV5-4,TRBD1,TGTGCCAGCAGCCAAGAAAGGACAGGCCACTATGGCTACACCTTC,CASSQERTGHYGYTF
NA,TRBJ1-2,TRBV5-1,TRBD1,TGCGCCAGCAGCAGCGCGACAGGGAACTATGGCTACACCTTC,CASSSATGNYGYTF
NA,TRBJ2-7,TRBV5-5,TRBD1,TGTGCCAGCAGCTTGGACCACAGGGGCTACGAGCAGTACTTC,CASSLDHRGYEQYF
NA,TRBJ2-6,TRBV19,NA,TGTGCCAGTAGTATCGCCAGGGGATATTCTGGGGCCAACGTCCTGACTTTC,CASSIARGYSGANVLTF
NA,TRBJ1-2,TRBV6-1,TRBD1,TGTGCCAGCAGCCTCGACAGGGCGTATGGCTACACCTTC,CASSLDRAYGYTF
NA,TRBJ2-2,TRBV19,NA,TGTGCCTTAGTAGCTTACGAGGGCGGGGAGCTGTTTTTT,CALVAYEGGELFF